There are many counts of the clone carrying this TCR beta chain. Its antigen is undetermined. The data were taken from a study of T-cell reconstitution after alpha-beta-depleted transplantation in children. Findings of the study overall: Expanded clones from the graft, numbering several hundred, reportedly supplied alpha-beta T cells about two months after transplant.

The germline V gene encodes CDR1 SGDLS and CDR2 YYNGEE. V lost 5 bases and J 7 bases, leaving 15 bases between the germline ends. The CDR3 runs to 13 residues. This sample's TCRbeta library carried unique molecular identifier barcodes. TCRdb re-called the PCR reads through MiXCR, storing one row per CDR3 protein. Counted here are 98,000 or so distinct CDR3 sequences, 5.5% to 7% occurring once; the ten biggest clones make up more than 20%. Sequencing used PBMCs, mostly from graft donor cells, obtained 360 days after TCRalphabeta/CD19-depleted stem cell transplant. This receptor was taken from a male patient aged 2 to 9 who had a stem cell transplant for acute lymphoblastic leukemia, so the T cells may come from the graft donor. V gene TRBV9 combines with J gene TRBJ1-2; no clear D. The CDR3 sequence: CASSPPIGPGYTF. DNA of the CDR3: TGTGCCAGCAGTCCCCCTATAGGCCCTGGCTACACCTTC.